The sequence of this T cell receptor beta chain was determined in a study of T cell responses to AZD1222 COVID-19 vaccine. The study's findings and limits: The study identified only five or six AZD1222 recipients as seropositive at baseline.

Using immunoSEQ multiplex PCR, the repertoire was profiled, and TCRdb retains in-frame clones only, with some absent. Altogether around 94,000 clones are present, 88% being singletons, with the ten largest covering under 25%. Details on this clone: Its specificity is unknown.

This receptor was obtained from an adult in good health. The starting material was peripheral blood, obtained on day 0 of AZD1222 vaccination.

The CDR3 sequence is CASTLGGTGGPLSFF. The CDR3 bases are TGTGCCAGTACTCTAGGGGGGACAGGGGGTCCCCTCAGTTTCTTC. The chain couples TRBV19 to TRBJ2-1, with TRBD1 matching over 11 bases. Looked up from germline, CDR1 is LNHDA and CDR2 is SQIVND (reference sequence). J lost 16 bases, V lost 7 bases, and 18 bases had no gene match. The CDR3 is made up of 15 amino acids.